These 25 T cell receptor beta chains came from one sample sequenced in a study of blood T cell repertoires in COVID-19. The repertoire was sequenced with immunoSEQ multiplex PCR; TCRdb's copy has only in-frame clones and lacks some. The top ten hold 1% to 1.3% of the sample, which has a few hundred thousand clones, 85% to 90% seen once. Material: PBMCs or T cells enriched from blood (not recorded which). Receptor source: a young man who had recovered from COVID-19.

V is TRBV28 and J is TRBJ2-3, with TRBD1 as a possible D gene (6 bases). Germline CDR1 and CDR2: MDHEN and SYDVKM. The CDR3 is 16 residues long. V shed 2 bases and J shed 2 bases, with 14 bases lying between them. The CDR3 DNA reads TGTGCCAGCAGTTTAGCTGGGGCAGGGGACACAGATACGCAGTATTTT. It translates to CASSLAGAGDTDTQYF.

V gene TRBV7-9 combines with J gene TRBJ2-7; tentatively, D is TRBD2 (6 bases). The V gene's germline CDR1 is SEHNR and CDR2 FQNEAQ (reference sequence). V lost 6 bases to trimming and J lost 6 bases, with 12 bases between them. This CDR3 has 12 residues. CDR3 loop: CASSYRLGEQYF. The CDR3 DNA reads TGTGCCAGCAGTTATCGACTAGGCGAGCAGTACTTC. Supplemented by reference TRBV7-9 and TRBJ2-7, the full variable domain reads DTGVSQNPRHKITKRGQNVTFRCDPISEHNRLYWYRQTLGQGPEFLTYFQNEAQLEKSRLLSDRFSAERPKGSFSTLEIQRTEQGDSAMYLCASSYRLGEQYFGPGTRLTVT.

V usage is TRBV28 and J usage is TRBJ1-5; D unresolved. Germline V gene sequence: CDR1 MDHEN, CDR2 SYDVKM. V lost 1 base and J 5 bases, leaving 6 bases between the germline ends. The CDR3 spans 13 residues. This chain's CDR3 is CASSLYSYQPQHF. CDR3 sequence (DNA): TGTGCCAGCAGTTTATACAGCTATCAGCCCCAGCATTTT. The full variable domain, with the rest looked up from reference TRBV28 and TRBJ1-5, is DVKVTQSSRYLVKRTGEKVFLECVQDMDHENMFWYRQDPGLGLRLIYFSYDVKMKEKGDIPEGYSVSREKKERFSLILESASTNQTSMYLCASSLYSYQPQHFGDGTRLSIL.

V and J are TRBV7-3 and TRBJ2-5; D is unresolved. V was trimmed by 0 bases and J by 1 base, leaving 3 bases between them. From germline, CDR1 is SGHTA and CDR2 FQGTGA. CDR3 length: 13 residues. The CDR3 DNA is TGTGCCAGCAGCTTAACAGCCCAAGAGACCCAGTACTTC. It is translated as CASSLTAQETQYF. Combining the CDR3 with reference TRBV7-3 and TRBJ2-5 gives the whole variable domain GAGVSQTPSNKVTEKGKYVELRCDPISGHTALYWYRQSLGQGPEFLIYFQGTGAADDSGLPNDRFFAVRPEGSVSTLKIQRTERGDSAVYLCASSLTAQETQYFGPGTRLLVL.

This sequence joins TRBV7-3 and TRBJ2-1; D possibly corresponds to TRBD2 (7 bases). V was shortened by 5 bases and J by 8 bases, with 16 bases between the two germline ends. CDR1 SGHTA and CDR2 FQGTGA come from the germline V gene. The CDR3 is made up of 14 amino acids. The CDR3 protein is CASSQGTNSDEQFF. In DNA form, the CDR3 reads TGTGCCAGCAGCCAGGGGACTAATTCGGATGAGCAGTTCTTC.

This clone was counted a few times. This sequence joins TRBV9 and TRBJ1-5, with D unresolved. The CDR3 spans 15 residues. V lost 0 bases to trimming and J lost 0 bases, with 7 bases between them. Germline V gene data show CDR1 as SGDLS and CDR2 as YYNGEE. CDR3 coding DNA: TGTGCCAGCAGCGTAGGGGCCAATAGCAATCAGCCCCAGCATTTT. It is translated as CASSVGANSNQPQHF.

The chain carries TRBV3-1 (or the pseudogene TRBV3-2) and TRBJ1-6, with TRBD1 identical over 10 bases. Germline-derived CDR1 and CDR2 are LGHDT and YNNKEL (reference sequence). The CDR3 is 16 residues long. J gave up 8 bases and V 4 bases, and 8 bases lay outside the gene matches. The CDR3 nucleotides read TGTGCCAGCAGCCCCTACGGTGGGACAGGGGATTCACCCCTCCACTTT. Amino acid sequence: CASSPYGGTGDSPLHF.

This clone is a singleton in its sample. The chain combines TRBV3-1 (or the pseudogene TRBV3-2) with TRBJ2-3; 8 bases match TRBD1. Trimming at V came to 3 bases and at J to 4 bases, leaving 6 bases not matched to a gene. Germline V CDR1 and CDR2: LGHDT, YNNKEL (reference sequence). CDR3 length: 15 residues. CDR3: CASSHGQGGADTQYF. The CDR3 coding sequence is TGTGCCAGCAGCCACGGACAGGGCGGGGCAGATACGCAGTATTTT.

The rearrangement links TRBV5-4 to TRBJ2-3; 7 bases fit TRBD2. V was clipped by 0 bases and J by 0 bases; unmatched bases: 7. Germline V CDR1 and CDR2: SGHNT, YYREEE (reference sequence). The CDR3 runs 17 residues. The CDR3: CASSLAMAGVSTDTQYF. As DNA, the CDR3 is TGTGCCAGCAGCTTGGCCATGGCGGGAGTTAGCACAGATACGCAGTATTTT.

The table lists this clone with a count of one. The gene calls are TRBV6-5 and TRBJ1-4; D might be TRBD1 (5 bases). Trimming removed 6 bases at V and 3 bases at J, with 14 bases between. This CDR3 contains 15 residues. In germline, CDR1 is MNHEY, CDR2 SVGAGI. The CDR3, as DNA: TGTGCCAGCAGCCCCACCTGGGGGGCTAATGAAAAACTGTTTTTT. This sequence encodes CASSPTWGANEKLFF.

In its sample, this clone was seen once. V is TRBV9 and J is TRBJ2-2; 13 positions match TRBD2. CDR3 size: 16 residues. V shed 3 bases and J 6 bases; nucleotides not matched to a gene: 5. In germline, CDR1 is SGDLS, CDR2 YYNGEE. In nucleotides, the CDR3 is TGTGCCAGCAGCGGAACTAGCGGGAGGGCCCCCGGGGAGCTGTTTTTT. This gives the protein CASSGTSGRAPGELFF.

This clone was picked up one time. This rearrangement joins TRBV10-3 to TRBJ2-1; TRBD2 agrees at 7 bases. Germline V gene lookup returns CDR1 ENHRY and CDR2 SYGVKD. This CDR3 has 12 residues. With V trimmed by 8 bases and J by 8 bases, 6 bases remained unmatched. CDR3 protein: CAIGGSFDEQFF. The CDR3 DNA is TGTGCCATCGGCGGGAGTTTCGATGAGCAGTTCTTC.

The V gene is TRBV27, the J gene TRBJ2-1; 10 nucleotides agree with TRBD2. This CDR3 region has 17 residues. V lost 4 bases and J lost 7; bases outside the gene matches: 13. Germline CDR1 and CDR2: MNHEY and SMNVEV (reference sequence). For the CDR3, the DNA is TGTGCCAGCAGTTCCTTCCTAGCGGGAGATGTTCGGAATGAGCAGTTCTTC. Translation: CASSSFLAGDVRNEQFF.

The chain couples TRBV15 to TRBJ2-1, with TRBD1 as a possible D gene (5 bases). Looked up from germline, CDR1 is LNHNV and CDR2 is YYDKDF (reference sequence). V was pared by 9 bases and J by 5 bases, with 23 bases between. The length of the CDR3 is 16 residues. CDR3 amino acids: CATKNPTGVLDNEQFF. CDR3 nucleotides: TGTGCCACTAAAAACCCAACAGGTGTCCTTGACAATGAGCAGTTCTTC.

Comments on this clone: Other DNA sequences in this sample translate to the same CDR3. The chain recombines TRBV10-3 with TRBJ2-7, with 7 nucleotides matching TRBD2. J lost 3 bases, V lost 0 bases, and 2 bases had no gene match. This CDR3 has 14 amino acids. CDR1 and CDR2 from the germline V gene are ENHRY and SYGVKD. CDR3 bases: TGTGCCATCAGTGAGTCGGGCGGGAGCTACGAGCAGTACTTC. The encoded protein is CAISESGGSYEQYF.

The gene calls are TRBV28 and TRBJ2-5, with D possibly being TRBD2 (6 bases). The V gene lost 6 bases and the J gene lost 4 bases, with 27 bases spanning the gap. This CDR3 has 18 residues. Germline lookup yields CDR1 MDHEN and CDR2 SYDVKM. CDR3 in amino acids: CASSPTTATRRVGETQYF. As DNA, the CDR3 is TGTGCCAGCAGCCCTACCACCGCGACTAGAAGGGTTGGAGAGACCCAGTACTTC.

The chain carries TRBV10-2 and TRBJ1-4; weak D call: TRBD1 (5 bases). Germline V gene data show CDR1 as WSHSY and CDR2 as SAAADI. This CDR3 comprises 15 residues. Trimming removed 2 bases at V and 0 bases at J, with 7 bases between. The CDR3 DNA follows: TGCGCCAGCAGTGAGCAGGGTTCAACTAATGAAAAACTGTTTTTT. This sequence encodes CASSEQGSTNEKLFF.

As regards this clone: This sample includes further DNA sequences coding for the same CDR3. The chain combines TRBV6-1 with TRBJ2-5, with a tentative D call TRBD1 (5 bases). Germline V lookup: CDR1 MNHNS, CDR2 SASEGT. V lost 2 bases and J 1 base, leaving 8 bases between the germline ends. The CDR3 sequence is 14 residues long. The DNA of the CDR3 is TGTGCCAGCAGTGAACAGGGTCTCCAAGAGACCCAGTACTTC. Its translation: CASSEQGLQETQYF.

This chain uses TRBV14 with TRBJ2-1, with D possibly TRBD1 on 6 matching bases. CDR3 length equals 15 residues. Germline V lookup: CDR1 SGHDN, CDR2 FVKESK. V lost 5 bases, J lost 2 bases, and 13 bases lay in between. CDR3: CASSRSGQTYNEQFF. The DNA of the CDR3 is TGTGCCAGCAGCAGATCGGGACAAACCTACAATGAGCAGTTCTTC.

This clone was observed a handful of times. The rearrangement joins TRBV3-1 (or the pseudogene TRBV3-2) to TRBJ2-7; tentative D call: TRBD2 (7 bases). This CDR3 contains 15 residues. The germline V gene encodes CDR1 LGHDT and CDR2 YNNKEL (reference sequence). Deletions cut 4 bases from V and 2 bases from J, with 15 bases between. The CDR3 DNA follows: TGTGCCAGCAGCCCAGGGGCTAGCGGAACCTACGAGCAGTACTTC. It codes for CASSPGASGTYEQYF.

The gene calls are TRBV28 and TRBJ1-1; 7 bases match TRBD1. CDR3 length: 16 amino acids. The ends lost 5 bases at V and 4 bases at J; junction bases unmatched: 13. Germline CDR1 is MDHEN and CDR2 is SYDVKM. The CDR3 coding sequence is TGTGCCAGCAGTGTAAAACAGGGGTCCGGGACCACTGAAGCTTTCTTT. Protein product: CASSVKQGSGTTEAFF. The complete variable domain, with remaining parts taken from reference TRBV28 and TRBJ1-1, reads DVKVTQSSRYLVKRTGEKVFLECVQDMDHENMFWYRQDPGLGLRLIYFSYDVKMKEKGDIPEGYSVSREKKERFSLILESASTNQTSMYLCASSVKQGSGTTEAFFGQGTRLTVV.

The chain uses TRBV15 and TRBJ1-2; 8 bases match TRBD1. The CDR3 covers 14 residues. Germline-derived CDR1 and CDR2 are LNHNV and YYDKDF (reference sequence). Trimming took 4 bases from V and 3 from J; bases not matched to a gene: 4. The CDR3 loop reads CATSKETGDYGYTF. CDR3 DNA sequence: TGTGCCACCAGCAAAGAGACAGGGGACTATGGCTACACCTTC.

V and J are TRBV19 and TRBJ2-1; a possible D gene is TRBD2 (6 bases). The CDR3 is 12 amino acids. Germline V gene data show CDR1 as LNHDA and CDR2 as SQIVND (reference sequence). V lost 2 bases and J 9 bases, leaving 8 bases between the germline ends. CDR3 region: CASSIMGLEQFF. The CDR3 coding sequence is TGTGCCAGTAGTATAATGGGACTTGAGCAGTTCTTC.

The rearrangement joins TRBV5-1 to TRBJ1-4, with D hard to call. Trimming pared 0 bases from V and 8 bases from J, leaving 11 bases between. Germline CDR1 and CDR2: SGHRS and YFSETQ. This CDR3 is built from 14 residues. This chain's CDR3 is CASSLGPKIEKLFF. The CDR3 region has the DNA TGCGCCAGCAGCTTGGGGCCCAAGATAGAAAAACTGTTTTTT.

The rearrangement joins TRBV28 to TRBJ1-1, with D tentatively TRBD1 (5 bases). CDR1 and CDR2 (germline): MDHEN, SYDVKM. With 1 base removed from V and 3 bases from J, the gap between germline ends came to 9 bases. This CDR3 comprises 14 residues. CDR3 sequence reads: CASSLYRSYTEAFF. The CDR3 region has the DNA TGTGCCAGCAGTTTATACAGGTCCTACACTGAAGCTTTCTTT.